The source of this T cell receptor (beta chain) is a study of T cell repertoires in cytomegalovirus infection. Of note for this clonotype: The antigen remains undetermined.

CDR1 SGHTA and CDR2 FQGNSA come from the germline V gene. Unmatched junction bases numbered 13, after V lost 10 bases and J lost 7 bases. The CDR3 is made up of 14 amino acids. TCRdb re-called the reads with MiXCR, one entry per CDR3 protein. The data show roughly 500,000 distinct CDR3 sequences, 30% to 35% seen once. The specimen comprised cultured PBMCs, sampled from culture after CMV antigen stimulation. This receptor was identified in a human donor in good health (CMV status not recorded). Some clones in this sample may be carry-over from other donors' samples. The chain has TRBV7-2 and TRBJ2-1; TRBD2 matches at 7 bases. CDR3 region: CATPGRGGGNEQFF. The DNA for the CDR3 is TGTGCCACCCCGGGGAGGGGCGGTGGAAATGAGCAGTTCTTC.